The rows below give T cell receptor beta chains drawn from one sample of a study of PD-1 blockade in classical Hodgkin lymphoma. The method was immunoSEQ multiplex PCR; TCRdb's version includes in-frame clones alone and lacks a portion of them. This table holds about 17,000 clones, around 72% found once. Sequenced here: CD4+ T cells from blood, sampled before the fourth cycle of nivolumab. The receptors shown here come from a human donor with classical Hodgkin lymphoma. CDR3s include the opening cysteine and the closing phenylalanine or tryptophan. Fields, in order: V gene, J gene, CDR3 length, CDR3 protein.

V: TRBV7-3; J: TRBJ2-7; length: 13; CDR3: CASSLGIYYEQYF
V: TRBV7-2; J: TRBJ2-1; length: 11; CDR3: CASSLVDEQFF
V: TRBV6-1; J: TRBJ2-5; length: 12; CDR3: CASSEWGETQYF
V: TRBV7-2; J: TRBJ1-2; length: 12; CDR3: CASSLRFGGYTF
V: TRBV5-5; J: TRBJ1-4; length: 15; CDR3: CASSQGGGSSEKLFF
V: TRBV2; J: TRBJ1-5; length: 16; CDR3: CASSAGDYNGNQPQHF
V: TRBV6-5; J: TRBJ1-3; length: 15; CDR3: CASSYRHQEGNTIYF
V: TRBV7-6; J: TRBJ1-4; length: 15; CDR3: CASSPGDSYNEKLFF
V: TRBV7-8; J: TRBJ2-5; length: 16; CDR3: CASRPTGVVTQETQYF
V: TRBV5-1; J: TRBJ2-7; length: 12; CDR3: CASSLKAYEQYF
V: TRBV10-3; J: TRBJ1-1; length: 15; CDR3: CAISEGVDRGSEAFF
V: TRBV18; J: TRBJ2-3; length: 13; CDR3: CASSPVGTDTQYF
V: TRBV2; J: TRBJ2-1; length: 12; CDR3: CASSALAGPKIF
V: TRBV19; J: TRBJ2-1; length: 16; CDR3: CASSIGSGKGYNEQFF
V: TRBV7-2; J: TRBJ2-1; length: 13; CDR3: CASSLARTSGSFF
V: TRBV15; J: TRBJ2-7; length: 15; CDR3: CATSRVAGDTYEQYF
V: TRBV29-1; J: TRBJ2-5; length: 10; CDR3: CSVVFETQYF
V: TRBV6-5; J: TRBJ1-5; length: 15; CDR3: CASSSLLDSNQPQHF
V: TRBV6-4; J: TRBJ1-2; length: 15; CDR3: CASSDSGQANYGYTF
V: TRBV28; J: TRBJ1-5; length: 14; CDR3: CASSRQGAHQPQHF
V: TRBV5-1; J: TRBJ2-7; length: 14; CDR3: CASSRDRVAYEQYF
V: TRBV2; J: TRBJ2-1; length: 14; CDR3: CASSGTSGYNEQFF
V: TRBV15; J: TRBJ2-1; length: 15; CDR3: CATSTGTSGSNEQFF
V: TRBV27; J: TRBJ2-6; length: 15; CDR3: CASRGQVSGANVLTF
V: TRBV28; J: TRBJ2-1; length: 12; CDR3: CASRGLAGVLFF
V: TRBV10-3; J: TRBJ1-5; length: 13; CDR3: CAIRGQGDQPQHF
V: TRBV6-1; J: TRBJ1-2; length: 13; CDR3: CASSDATGKGYTF
V: TRBV18; J: TRBJ2-2; length: 14; CDR3: CASSPRREAGELFF
V: TRBV7-8; J: TRBJ2-3; length: 13; CDR3: CASSLSGADTQYF
V: TRBV5-1; J: TRBJ2-5; length: 16; CDR3: CASSGGTGGYQETQYF
V: TRBV25-1; J: TRBJ2-7; length: 10; CDR3: CAIAPYEQYF
V: TRBV5-1; J: TRBJ2-2; length: 14; CDR3: CASSRRPSTGELFF
V: TRBV7-6; J: TRBJ2-7; length: 16; CDR3: CASSPTGTGYSYEQYF
V: TRBV5-8; J: TRBJ2-1; length: 15; CDR3: CASSVGHSKWEEQFF
V: TRBV5-1; J: TRBJ1-2; length: 15; CDR3: CASSLDPGPRNGYTF
V: TRBV23-1; J: TRBJ2-6; length: 19; CDR3: CASSQILTSGSEGANVLTF
V: TRBV10-3; J: TRBJ2-7; length: 14; CDR3: CAIRPGLAAYEQYF